This T cell receptor beta chain was identified in a study of control samples from healthy donors and cancer patients. V trimming: 4 bases; J trimming: 9 bases; junction bases outside the gene matches: 13. Germline V gene sequence: CDR1 SGHNT, CDR2 YYREEE (reference sequence). This CDR3 comprises 16 residues. The method was immunoSEQ multiplex PCR; TCRdb's version includes in-frame clones alone and lacks a portion of them. This repertoire shows about 170,000 clones, about 90% found once; its top ten account for 12%. This clone occurred a few times. The clonotype was recovered from a man aged 30 to 45 in good health. The J gene is TRBJ2-1, the V gene TRBV5-4, with 10 positions matching TRBD2. Sequenced sample: blood. The CDR3 DNA reads TGTGCCAGCAGCCCGATCGTTAGCGGGGGGCGAGCTGAGCAGTTCTTC. Protein: CASSPIVSGGRAEQFF.